A single sample gave rise to the 5 T cell receptor beta chains below, sequenced in a study of T cell responses to AZD1222 COVID-19 vaccine. Some clones are missing from TCRdb's copy, which holds only in-frame ones; the method was immunoSEQ multiplex PCR. The table includes approximately 98,000 clones, around nine tenths detected once. The starting material was peripheral blood, obtained on day 0 of MenACWY control vaccination. Every receptor here comes from an adult in good health.

This clone was counted once. This sequence joins TRBV6-1 and TRBJ1-2; 9 bases line up with TRBD1. Germline trimming cut 0 bases from V and 5 bases from J; bases unmatched to any gene: 4. CDR1 and CDR2 from the germline V gene are MNHNS and SASEGT. The CDR3 has 15 amino acids. This CDR3 is CASSEASDRGYGYTF. The DNA for the CDR3 is TGTGCCAGCAGTGAAGCGTCCGACAGGGGGTATGGCTACACCTTC.

The V call is TRBV19, the J call TRBJ2-1, with 13 positions matching TRBD2. Per the germline V gene, CDR1 is LNHDA and CDR2 is SQIVND (reference sequence). CDR3 size: 15 residues. The junction had 5 bases not matched to a gene; V was cut back by 4 bases and J by 8 bases. CDR3 in DNA: TGTGCCAGTAGTACCACTAGCGGGGGGGTTTATGAGCAGTTCTTC. Protein product: CASSTTSGGVYEQFF.

The V call is TRBV6-5, the J call TRBJ2-7, with D uncertain. The CDR3 totals 15 residues. The V and J ends lost 7 bases and 0 bases respectively, with 16 bases between them. CDR1 and CDR2 from the germline V gene are MNHEY and SVGAGI. Here the CDR3 reads CASTAVSISSYEQYF. CDR3 coding DNA: TGTGCCAGCACCGCCGTCTCTATCAGCTCCTACGAGCAGTACTTC.

V is TRBV5-1 and J is TRBJ1-2, with D uncertain. V dropped 0 bases and J dropped 2 bases, with 8 bases sitting between them. The CDR3 sequence is 14 residues long. The germline V gene has CDR1 SGHRS and CDR2 YFSETQ. Here the CDR3 DNA reads TGCGCCAGCAGCTTGGAGCCGGCCAACTATGGCTACACCTTC. This sequence encodes CASSLEPANYGYTF.

The V gene is TRBV5-1, the J gene TRBJ1-2; D is perhaps TRBD1 (5 bases). CDR1 is SGHRS, CDR2 YFSETQ, per germline. V was clipped by 0 bases and J by 6 bases, with 15 bases between them. This CDR3 has 15 residues. The CDR3 DNA is TGCGCCAGCAGCTTGGCCCTCGGCAGGGCCCATGGCTACACCTTC. Residues: CASSLALGRAHGYTF.